Below, 19 T cell receptor beta chains from the same sample are listed, as sequenced in a study of blood T cell repertoires in COVID-19. The repertoire was sequenced with immunoSEQ multiplex PCR; TCRdb's copy has only in-frame clones and lacks some. The data show approximately 300,000 clones, roughly 91% seen once. The specimen sequenced was PBMCs or T cells enriched from blood (not recorded which). The receptors here all came from a woman in her 30s who had recovered from COVID-19.

The chain has TRBV30 and TRBJ1-3, with D maybe TRBD1 (5 bases). Germline V gives CDR1 GTSNPN, CDR2 SVGIG (reference sequence). V was pared by 7 bases and J by 4 bases, with 14 bases between. There are 13 residues in the CDR3. CDR3 protein: CASSAGRGNTIYF. Here the CDR3 DNA reads TGTGCCTCCTCGGCGGGGCGAGGAAACACCATATATTTT.

CDR3 coding DNA: TGTGCCAGCAGCTTCTCACAACCCACCGGGGAGCTGTTTTTT. Translating gives CASSFSQPTGELFF. This rearrangement joins TRBV5-4 to TRBJ2-2; no clear D gene. The germline V gene has CDR1 SGHNT and CDR2 YYREEE (reference sequence). With 2 bases removed from V and 4 bases from J, the gap between germline ends came to 9 bases. This CDR3 region has 14 residues.

The J gene is TRBJ1-5, the V gene TRBV28; perhaps TRBD1 as D (5 bases). Per germline, CDR1 MDHEN and CDR2 SYDVKM. The CDR3 covers 16 residues. Trimming stripped 4 bases from V and 2 bases from J, with 15 bases between. The DNA for the CDR3 is TGTGCCAGCAGTTCGTTAGGGGCTTCGGGCAATCAGCCCCAGCATTTT. Its translation: CASSSLGASGNQPQHF.

A note on this clone: Other DNA sequences within the sample encode an identical CDR3. This rearrangement joins TRBV12-3 or TRBV12-4 to TRBJ1-1; D is possibly TRBD1 (5 bases). The length of the CDR3 is 13 residues. Trimming cost V 4 bases and J 2 bases, with 8 bases left between them. The CDR3 DNA reads as TGTGCCAGCAGTTCGGGGGTCAACACTGAAGCTTTCTTT. Residues: CASSSGVNTEAFF.

The CDR3 DNA reads as TGCGCCAGCAGCTACGACAGATCCTATGGCTACACCTTC. Translation: CASSYDRSYGYTF. V usage is TRBV5-1 and J usage is TRBJ1-2; a weak D match, TRBD1 (5 bases). The CDR3 runs 13 residues. The germline gives CDR1 SGHRS, CDR2 YFSETQ. Between the trimmed V and J ends, which lost 3 bases and 4 bases, there was a span of 10 bases.

This chain joins TRBV3-1 (or the pseudogene TRBV3-2) and TRBJ2-1; no definite D call. Per germline, CDR1 LGHDT and CDR2 YNNKEL (reference sequence). The CDR3 sequence is 16 residues long. The V gene lost 1 base and the J gene lost 2 bases, with 12 bases spanning the gap. CDR3 sequence reads: CASSQVLTTAYNEQFF. CDR3 DNA sequence: TGTGCCAGCAGCCAAGTCCTAACTACCGCCTACAATGAGCAGTTCTTC.

This rearrangement joins TRBV11-2 to TRBJ2-7; tentative D call: TRBD1 (5 bases). From germline, CDR1 is SGHAT and CDR2 FQNNGV. This CDR3 spans 14 amino acids. V was cut by 5 bases and J by 0 bases, with 11 bases left in between. The CDR3 loop is CASSARQSSYEQYF. The CDR3 bases are TGTGCCAGCAGCGCCCGACAGAGCTCCTACGAGCAGTACTTC.

The J gene is TRBJ1-6, the V gene TRBV19; the D gene is possibly TRBD1 (6 bases). Deletions cut 3 bases from V and 7 bases from J, with 10 bases between. This CDR3 has 14 residues. Per germline, CDR1 LNHDA and CDR2 SQIVND (reference sequence). CDR3 loop: CASSMVRGNSPLHF. For the CDR3, the DNA is TGTGCCAGTAGTATGGTCAGGGGAAATTCACCCCTCCACTTT. The whole variable domain, remainder taken from reference TRBV19 and TRBJ1-6, is DGGITQSPKYLFRKEGQNVTLSCEQNLNHDAMYWYRQDPGQGLRLIYYSQIVNDFQKGDIAEGYSVSREKKESFPLTVTSAQKNPTAFYLCASSMVRGNSPLHFGNGTRLTVT.

This chain connects TRBV10-1 to TRBJ2-1; 7 bases line up with TRBD1. Looked up from germline, CDR1 is WNHNN and CDR2 is SYGVQD (reference sequence). J was trimmed by 2 bases and V by 9 bases; bases with no gene match: 7. The CDR3 length is 14 residues. The CDR3 protein is CARKTGLPYNEQFF. The CDR3 region has the DNA TGCGCCAGAAAGACAGGGTTGCCCTACAATGAGCAGTTCTTC.

The rearrangement joins TRBV10-3 to TRBJ1-2; 11 bases line up with TRBD1. Losses at the gene ends were 6 bases for V and 3 bases for J; bases not matched to a gene: 6. Germline assignment: CDR1 ENHRY and CDR2 SYGVKD. The CDR3 consists of 15 residues. DNA of the CDR3: TGTGCCATCAGCCGGACAGGGGGCGCGGACTATGGCTACACCTTC. As protein: CAISRTGGADYGYTF.

The chain combines TRBV4-2 with TRBJ1-6; 10 bases fit TRBD1. This CDR3 is 16 amino acids long. V was clipped by 1 base and J by 7 bases; unmatched bases: 4. From germline, CDR1 is LGHNA and CDR2 YNFKEQ. The CDR3 loop is CASSQGEGQGNSPLHF. The CDR3 DNA follows: TGTGCCAGCAGCCAAGGGGAGGGACAGGGGAATTCACCCCTCCACTTT.

V and J are TRBV19 and TRBJ1-4, with 7 bases matching TRBD1. Trimming removed 2 bases from V and 0 bases from J; junction bases left unmatched: 9. The CDR3 has 18 amino acids. Per germline, CDR1 LNHDA and CDR2 SQIVND (reference sequence). CDR3 protein: CASSIIRGQPATNEKLFF. CDR3 DNA sequence: TGTGCCAGTAGTATAATCCGGGGACAGCCTGCAACTAATGAAAAACTGTTTTTT.

J is TRBJ1-1 and V is TRBV4-1, with TRBD1 as a possible D gene (6 bases). This CDR3 region has 16 residues. CDR1 is MGHRA and CDR2 is YSYEKL in the germline V gene. The ends were cut back, 6 bases at V and 1 base at J, with 18 bases in the middle. CDR3 nucleotide sequence: TGCGCCAGCAGAGTCTTGTTTGGGGGCTCGAACACTGAAGCTTTCTTT. Protein product: CASRVLFGGSNTEAFF.

The chain combines TRBV6-5 with TRBJ1-6; the match to TRBD1 covers 9 bases. The CDR3 covers 15 residues. Germline V lookup: CDR1 MNHEY, CDR2 SVGAGI. Unmatched junction bases numbered 8, after V lost 4 bases and J lost 10 bases. CDR3: CASSFRTGDQSPLHF. In DNA form, the CDR3 reads TGTGCCAGCAGTTTCAGGACAGGGGACCAGTCACCCCTCCACTTT.

The rearrangement links TRBV4-1 to TRBJ1-1; D unresolved. The CDR3 loop spans 14 amino acids. CDR1 and CDR2 from the germline V gene are MGHRA and YSYEKL. V was pared by 1 base and J by 1 base, with 7 bases between. The CDR3, as DNA: TGCGCCAGCAGCCAAGTCCCAGGGAACACTGAAGCTTTCTTT. It codes for CASSQVPGNTEAFF.

The chain has TRBV2 and TRBJ2-7; perhaps TRBD1 as D (6 bases). Trimming pared 7 bases from V and 7 bases from J, leaving 17 bases between. CDR1 is SNHLY, CDR2 FYNNEI, per germline. The CDR3 consists of 13 residues. The CDR3 region has the DNA TGTGCCAGCACCAAGGACCAGGGGAGAGAGCAGTACTTC. This sequence encodes CASTKDQGREQYF.

This clone is a singleton in its sample. J is TRBJ2-3 and V is TRBV4-1, with 13 bases lining up with TRBD2. Unmatched junction bases numbered 6, after V lost 0 bases and J lost 6 bases. There are 17 residues in the CDR3. Germline V lookup: CDR1 MGHRA, CDR2 YSYEKL. CDR3 coding DNA: TGCGCCAGCAGCCAAGATCCCGGACTAGCGGGAGCTGATACGCAGTATTTT. Translated: CASSQDPGLAGADTQYF.

The chain uses TRBV10-3 and TRBJ2-7; 7 nucleotides agree with TRBD1. Trimming took 10 bases from V and 3 from J; bases not matched to a gene: 12. The CDR3 runs to 14 residues. Germline V lookup: CDR1 ENHRY, CDR2 SYGVKD. The CDR3 sequence is CATNQDRAIYEQYF. The CDR3 DNA follows: TGTGCCACCAATCAAGACAGGGCAATCTACGAGCAGTACTTC.

V usage is TRBV5-4 and J usage is TRBJ1-2, with unresolved D. The CDR3 runs to 15 residues. Looked up from germline, CDR1 is SGHNT and CDR2 is YYREEE (reference sequence). V was pared by 5 bases and J by 2 bases, with 16 bases between. The DNA of the CDR3 is TGTGCCAGCAGATACGGGAGCGAGCGGAACTATGGCTACACCTTC. Residues: CASRYGSERNYGYTF.